This T cell receptor (beta chain) was sequenced during a study of T cell responses to AZD1222 COVID-19 vaccine. Study findings and constraints: Spike-specific TCR breadth and depth went up after people got two AZD1222 doses. Among the donors, most were white British and more were female, and clonal diversity was possibly underestimated. Seropositive at baseline were only six or seven AZD1222 recipients. There were vaccine-associated CD4 TCRs across spike, dominant at 160-218 and 743-854.

To note about this clone: Its cognate antigen is unknown.

Trimming at V came to 4 bases and at J to 3 bases, leaving 5 bases not matched to a gene. This CDR3 region has 14 residues. The germline gives CDR1 SGHTS, CDR2 YDEGEE. The protocol was immunoSEQ multiplex PCR, while the TCRdb copy is restricted to in-frame clones and leaves out a portion. The table lists some 150,000 clones, 89% of them singletons. This TCR derives from an adult in good health. V usage is TRBV5-8 and J usage is TRBJ1-2, with 8 nucleotides matching TRBD1. Here the sequenced sample was peripheral blood, taken on day 0 of AZD1222 vaccination. CDR3 loop: CASSVRGRDYGYTF. As DNA, the CDR3 is TGTGCCAGCAGCGTCAGGGGGCGCGACTATGGCTACACCTTC.